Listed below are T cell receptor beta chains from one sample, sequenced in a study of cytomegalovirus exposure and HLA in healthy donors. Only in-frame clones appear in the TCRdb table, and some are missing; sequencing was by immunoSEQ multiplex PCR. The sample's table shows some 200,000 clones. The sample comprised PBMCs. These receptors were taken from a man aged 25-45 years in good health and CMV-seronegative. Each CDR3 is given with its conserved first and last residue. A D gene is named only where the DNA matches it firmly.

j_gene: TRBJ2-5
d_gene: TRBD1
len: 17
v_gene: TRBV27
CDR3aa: CASSSSDRGRFIQTQYF
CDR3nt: TGTGCCAGCAGTTCCTCCGACAGGGGGCGTTTTATACAGACCCAGTACTTC

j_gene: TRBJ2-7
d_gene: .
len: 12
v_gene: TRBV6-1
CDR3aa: CASSEQGYEQYF
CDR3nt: TGTGCCAGCAGTGAACAGGGCTACGAGCAGTACTTC

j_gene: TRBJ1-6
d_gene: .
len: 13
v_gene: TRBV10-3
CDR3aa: CAIRDTGNSPLHF
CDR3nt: TGTGCCATCAGGGACACAGGGAATTCACCCCTCCACTTT

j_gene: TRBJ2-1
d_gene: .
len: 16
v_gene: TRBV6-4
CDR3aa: CASSDWSSGAYNEQFF
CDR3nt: TGTGCCAGCAGTGACTGGAGTAGCGGAGCCTACAATGAGCAGTTCTTC

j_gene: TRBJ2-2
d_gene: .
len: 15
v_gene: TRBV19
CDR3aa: CASRLDRRNTGELFF
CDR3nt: TGTGCCAGTAGACTTGACAGGAGAAACACCGGGGAGCTGTTTTTT

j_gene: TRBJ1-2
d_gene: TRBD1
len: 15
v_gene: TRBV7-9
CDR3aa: CASSSPDRAFHGYTF
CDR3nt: TGTGCCAGCAGCTCCCCGGACAGGGCCTTTCATGGCTACACCTTC

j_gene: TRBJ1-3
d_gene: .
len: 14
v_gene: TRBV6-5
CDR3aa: CASSKGLKGNTIYF
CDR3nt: TGTGCCAGCAGCAAGGGGTTGAAGGGAAACACCATATATTTT

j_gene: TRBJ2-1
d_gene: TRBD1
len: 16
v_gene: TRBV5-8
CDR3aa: CASSTWTGGSYNEQFF
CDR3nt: TGTGCCAGCAGCACATGGACAGGGGGCTCCTACAATGAGCAGTTCTTC

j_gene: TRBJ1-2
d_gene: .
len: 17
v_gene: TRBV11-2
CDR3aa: CASSLDAGSAGRYGYTF
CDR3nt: TGTGCCAGCAGCTTAGATGCTGGTTCGGCAGGGAGGTATGGCTACACCTTC

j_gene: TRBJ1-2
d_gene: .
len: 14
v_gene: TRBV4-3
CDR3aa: CASSQESVNYGYTF
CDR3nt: TGCGCCAGCAGCCAAGAATCGGTGAACTATGGCTACACCTTC

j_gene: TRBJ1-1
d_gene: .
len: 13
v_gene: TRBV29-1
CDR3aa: CSATTQGGLGAFF
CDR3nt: TGCAGCGCTACGACTCAAGGAGGATTGGGAGCTTTCTTT

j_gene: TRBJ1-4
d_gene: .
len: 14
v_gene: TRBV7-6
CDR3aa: CASSGGGPVEKLFF
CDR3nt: TGTGCCAGCAGCGGGGGGGGGCCCGTTGAAAAACTGTTTTTT

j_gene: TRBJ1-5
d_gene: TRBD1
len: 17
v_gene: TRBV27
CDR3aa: CASSLVWQGARNQPQHF
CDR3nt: TGTGCCAGCAGTTTAGTTTGGCAGGGGGCGCGCAATCAGCCCCAGCATTTT

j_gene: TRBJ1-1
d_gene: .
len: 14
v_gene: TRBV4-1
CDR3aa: CVSSTLPLNTEAFF
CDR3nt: TGCGTCAGCAGCACTCTGCCTCTGAACACTGAAGCTTTCTTT

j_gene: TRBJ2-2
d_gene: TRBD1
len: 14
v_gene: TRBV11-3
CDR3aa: CASNRQGGPGELFF
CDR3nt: TGTGCCAGCAACAGACAGGGGGGACCCGGGGAGCTGTTTTTT

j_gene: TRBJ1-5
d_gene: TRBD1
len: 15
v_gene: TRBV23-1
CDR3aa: CASPNRGQRNQPQHF
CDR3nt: TGCGCCAGCCCAAACAGGGGGCAAAGGAATCAGCCCCAGCATTTT

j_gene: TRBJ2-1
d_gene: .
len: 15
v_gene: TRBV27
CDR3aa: CASSLRGLGYNEQFF
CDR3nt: TGTGCCAGCAGTTTAAGGGGTTTAGGCTACAATGAGCAGTTCTTC

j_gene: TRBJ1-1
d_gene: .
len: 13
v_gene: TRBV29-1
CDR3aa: CSVARSVNTEAFF
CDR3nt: TGCAGCGTAGCAAGGAGCGTGAACACTGAAGCTTTCTTT

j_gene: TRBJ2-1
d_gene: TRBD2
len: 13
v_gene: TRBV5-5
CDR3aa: CASSSGQREGQFF
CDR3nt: TGTGCCAGCAGCTCAGGACAGCGGGAGGGACAGTTCTTC

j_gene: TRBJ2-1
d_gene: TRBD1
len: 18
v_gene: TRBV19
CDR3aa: CASSFTVRDRSSYNEQFF
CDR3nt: TGTGCCAGTAGCTTCACCGTCCGGGACAGGAGCTCCTACAATGAGCAGTTCTTC

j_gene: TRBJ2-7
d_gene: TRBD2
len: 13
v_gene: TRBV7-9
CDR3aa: CASSVGLPREQYF
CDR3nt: TGTGCCAGCAGCGTGGGACTACCGCGGGAGCAGTACTTC

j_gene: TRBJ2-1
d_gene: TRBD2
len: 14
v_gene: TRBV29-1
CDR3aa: CSVQLAGGPYEQFF
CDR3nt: TGCAGCGTTCAACTAGCGGGAGGGCCCTATGAGCAGTTCTTC

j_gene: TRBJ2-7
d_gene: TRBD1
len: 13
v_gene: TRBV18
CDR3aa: CASSPGTGDEQYF
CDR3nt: TGTGCCAGCTCGCCGGGGACAGGGGACGAGCAGTACTTC

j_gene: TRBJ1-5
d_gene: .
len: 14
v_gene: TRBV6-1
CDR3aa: CASKKLYSNQPQHF
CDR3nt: TGTGCCAGCAAAAAGCTATATAGCAATCAGCCCCAGCATTTT

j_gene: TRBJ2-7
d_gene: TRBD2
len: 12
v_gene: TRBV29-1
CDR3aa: CSAKRGTYEQYF
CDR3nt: TGCAGCGCCAAGCGGGGAACCTACGAGCAGTACTTC

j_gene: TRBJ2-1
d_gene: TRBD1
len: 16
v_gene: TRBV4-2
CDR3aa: CASSQVAGGSYNEQFF
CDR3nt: TGTGCCAGCAGCCAAGTAGCAGGGGGCTCCTACAATGAGCAGTTCTTC

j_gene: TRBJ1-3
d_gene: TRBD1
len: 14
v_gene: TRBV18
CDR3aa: CASSPEGQGNTIYF
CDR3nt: TGTGCCAGCTCACCGGAGGGACAGGGAAACACCATATATTTT

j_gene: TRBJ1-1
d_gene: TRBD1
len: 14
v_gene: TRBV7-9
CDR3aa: CASSFSTGGTEAFF
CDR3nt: TGTGCCAGCAGTTTTTCGACAGGGGGCACTGAAGCTTTCTTT

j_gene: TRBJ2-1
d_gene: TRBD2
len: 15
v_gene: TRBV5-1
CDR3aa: CASNPGTSGGVEQFF
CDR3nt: TGCGCCAGCAACCCCGGGACTAGCGGGGGGGTTGAGCAGTTCTTC

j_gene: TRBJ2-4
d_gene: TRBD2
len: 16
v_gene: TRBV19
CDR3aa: CASSLGTSGRKNIQYF
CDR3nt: TGTGCCAGTAGCTTAGGGACTAGCGGGAGGAAAAACATTCAGTACTTC

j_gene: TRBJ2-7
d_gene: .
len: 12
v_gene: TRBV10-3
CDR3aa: CAIRAGNYEQYF
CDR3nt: TGTGCCATCAGGGCGGGGAACTACGAGCAGTACTTC

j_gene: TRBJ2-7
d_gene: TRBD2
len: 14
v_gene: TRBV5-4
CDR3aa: CASSLSGSSYEQYF
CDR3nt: TGTGCCAGCAGCTTGAGCGGGAGCTCCTACGAGCAGTACTTC